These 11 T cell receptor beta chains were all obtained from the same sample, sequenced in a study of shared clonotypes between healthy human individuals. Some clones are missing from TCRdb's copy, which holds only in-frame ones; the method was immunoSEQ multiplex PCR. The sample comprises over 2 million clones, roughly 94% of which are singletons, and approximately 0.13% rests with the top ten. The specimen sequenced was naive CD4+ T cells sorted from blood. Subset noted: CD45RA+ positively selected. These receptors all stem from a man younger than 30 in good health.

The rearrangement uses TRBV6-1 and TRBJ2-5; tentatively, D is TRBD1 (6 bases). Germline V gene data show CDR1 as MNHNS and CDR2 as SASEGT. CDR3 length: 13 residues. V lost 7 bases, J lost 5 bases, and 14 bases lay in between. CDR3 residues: CASIRTAVETQYF. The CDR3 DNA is TGTGCCAGCATTCGGACAGCGGTGGAGACCCAGTACTTC.

The CDR3 spells CAISESLTLTEAFF. CDR3 nucleotides: TGTGCCATCAGTGAGTCGCTGACTTTAACTGAAGCTTTCTTT. V and J are TRBV10-3 and TRBJ1-1; D call uncertain. Trimming pared 0 bases from V and 5 bases from J, leaving 10 bases between. The CDR3 loop spans 14 amino acids. CDR1 is ENHRY, CDR2 SYGVKD, per germline.

CDR3 DNA sequence: TGTGCCAGCAGCGCCAGGACCCAAAACAATGAGCAGTTCTTC. Encoded protein: CASSARTQNNEQFF. The chain is built from TRBV9 and TRBJ2-1; D unclear. The V gene's germline CDR1 is SGDLS and CDR2 YYNGEE. Trimming cost V 3 bases and J 5 bases, with 12 bases left between them. The CDR3 length is 14 residues.

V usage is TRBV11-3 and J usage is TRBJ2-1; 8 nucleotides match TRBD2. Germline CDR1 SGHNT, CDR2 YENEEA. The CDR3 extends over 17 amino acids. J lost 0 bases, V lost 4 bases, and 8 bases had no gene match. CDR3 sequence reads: CASSSGAGAVSYNEQFF. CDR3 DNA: TGTGCCAGCAGCTCCGGAGCGGGGGCCGTCTCCTACAATGAGCAGTTCTTC.

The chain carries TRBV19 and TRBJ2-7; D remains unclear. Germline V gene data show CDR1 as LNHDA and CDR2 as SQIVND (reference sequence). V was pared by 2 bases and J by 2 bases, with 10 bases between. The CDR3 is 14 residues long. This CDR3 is CASSISNPAYEQYF. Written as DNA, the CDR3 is TGTGCCAGTAGTATATCCAACCCCGCCTACGAGCAGTACTTC.

In DNA, the CDR3 is TGTGCCAGCAGCGAGGGGGCGGCTAATGAAAAACTGTTTTTT. It translates to CASSEGAANEKLFF. The chain employs TRBV5-4 and TRBJ1-4; 7 nucleotides line up with TRBD1. Per the germline V gene, CDR1 is SGHNT and CDR2 is YYREEE (reference sequence). The CDR3 spans 14 residues. The J segment lost 3 bases and the V segment lost 4 bases, leaving 3 bases of the junction unmatched.

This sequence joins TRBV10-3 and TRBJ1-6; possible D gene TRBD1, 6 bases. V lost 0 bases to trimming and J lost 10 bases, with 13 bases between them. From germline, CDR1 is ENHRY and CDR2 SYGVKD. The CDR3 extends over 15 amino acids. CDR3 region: CAISESMGQSSPLHF. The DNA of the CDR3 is TGTGCCATCAGTGAGTCAATGGGACAAAGCTCACCCCTCCACTTT.

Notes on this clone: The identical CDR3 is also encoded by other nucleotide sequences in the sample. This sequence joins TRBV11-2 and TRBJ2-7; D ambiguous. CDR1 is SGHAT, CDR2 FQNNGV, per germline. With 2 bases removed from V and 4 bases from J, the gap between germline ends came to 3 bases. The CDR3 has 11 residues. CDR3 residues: CASSLNYEQYF. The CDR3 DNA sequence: TGTGCCAGCAGCTTAAATTACGAGCAGTACTTC.

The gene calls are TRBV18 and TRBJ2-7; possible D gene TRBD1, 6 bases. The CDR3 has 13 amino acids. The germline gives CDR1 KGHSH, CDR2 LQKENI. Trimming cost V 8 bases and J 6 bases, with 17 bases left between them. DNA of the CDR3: TGTGCCAGCAAGGGGAGACAGGACCCCGAGCAGTACTTC. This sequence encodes CASKGRQDPEQYF.

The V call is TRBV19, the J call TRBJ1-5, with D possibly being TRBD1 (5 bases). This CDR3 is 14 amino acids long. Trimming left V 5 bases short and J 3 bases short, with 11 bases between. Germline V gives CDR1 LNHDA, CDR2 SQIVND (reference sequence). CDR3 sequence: CASSLTADNQPQHF. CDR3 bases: TGTGCCAGTAGTTTGACAGCGGACAATCAGCCCCAGCATTTT.

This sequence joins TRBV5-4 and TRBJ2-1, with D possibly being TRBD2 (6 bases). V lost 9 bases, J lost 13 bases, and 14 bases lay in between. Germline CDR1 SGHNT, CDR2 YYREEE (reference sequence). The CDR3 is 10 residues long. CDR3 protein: CAKLAEDQFF. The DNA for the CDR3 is TGTGCCAAATTAGCGGAGGACCAGTTCTTC. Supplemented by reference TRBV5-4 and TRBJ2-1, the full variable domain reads ETGVTQSPTHLIKTRGQQVTLRCSSQSGHNTVSWYQQALGQGPQFIFQYYREEENGRGNFPPRFSGLQFPNYSSELNVNALELDDSALYLCAKLAEDQFFGPGTRLTVL.